This T cell receptor beta chain is drawn from a study of T-cell reconstitution after alpha-beta-depleted transplantation in children. This clonotype was observed a few times. This CDR3 comprises 13 residues. The V gene's germline CDR1 is DFQATT and CDR2 SNEGSKA (reference sequence). V lost 5 bases and J lost 1, with 9 bases in between. The TCRbeta library was prepared with unique molecular identifiers. TCRdb reprocessed the PCR reads via MiXCR and lists one record per CDR3 protein. Among 450,000 to 600,000 distinct CDR3 sequences listed, 30% to 35% were seen once. This clonotype was obtained from a human donor who donated a stem cell graft to a child with aplastic anemia. The specimen was PBMCs from the stem cell graft donor, collected from the stem cell graft. The chain links TRBV20-1 to TRBJ2-1, with a weak D call TRBD2 (6 bases). The CDR3 DNA reads TGCAGTGCTCCTAGCGATTCCTACAATGAGCAGTTCTTC. This gives the protein CSAPSDSYNEQFF.